This entry features one T cell receptor (beta chain) sequence. Its target is unknown. The data were taken from a study of T cell responses to AZD1222 COVID-19 vaccine. Overall study results and limits: White British ancestry dominated among donors, who included more females, and clonal diversity was possibly underestimated. Close to half of spike-specific TCRs reportedly recognize unmutated variant regions. Only a handful of AZD1222 recipients, more than five in all, had baseline seropositivity.

Profiling relied on immunoSEQ multiplex PCR, and the TCRdb table lists in-frame clones only, not all of them. The repertoire holds tens of thousands of clones, with roughly 82% as singletons. The J segment lost 2 bases and the V segment lost 8 bases, leaving 6 bases of the junction unmatched. Germline lookup yields CDR1 KGHSH and CDR2 LQKENI. The CDR3 runs 15 residues. This material consisted of peripheral blood, taken on day 0 of AZD1222 vaccination. This receptor was obtained from an adult in good health. The V call is TRBV18, the J call TRBJ1-4; 9 positions match TRBD1. The CDR3 reads CASANRGLTNEKLFF. The CDR3, as DNA: TGTGCCAGCGCTAACAGGGGGCTCACTAATGAAAAACTGTTTTTT.